This T cell receptor beta chain was recovered during a study of T cell responses to AZD1222 COVID-19 vaccine. Trimming cost V 3 bases and J 3 bases, with 14 bases left between them. The length of the CDR3 is 15 residues. Germline CDR1 reads MNHEY; CDR2 reads SMNVEV (reference sequence). Whole-study results and caveats: Donors, mostly white British, included more females; clonal diversity was possibly underestimated. Across the whole spike, CD4 TCRs peaked at regions 160-218 and 743-854. Repertoire sampling occurred only after the peak T cell response.

A remark on this clone: What it binds is not known.

The method was immunoSEQ multiplex PCR; TCRdb's version includes in-frame clones alone and lacks a portion of them. Found here are about 150,000 clones, around 88% of them singletons; the top ten hold 2.2%. The sample was peripheral blood, taken on day 0 of AZD1222 vaccination. The rearrangement uses TRBV27 and TRBJ1-1, with a tentative D call TRBD1 (6 bases). The TCR comes from an adult in good health. CDR3 nucleotides: TGTGCCAGCAGTTTCTACACAGGGAGGGACACTGAAGCTTTCTTT. Residues: CASSFYTGRDTEAFF.